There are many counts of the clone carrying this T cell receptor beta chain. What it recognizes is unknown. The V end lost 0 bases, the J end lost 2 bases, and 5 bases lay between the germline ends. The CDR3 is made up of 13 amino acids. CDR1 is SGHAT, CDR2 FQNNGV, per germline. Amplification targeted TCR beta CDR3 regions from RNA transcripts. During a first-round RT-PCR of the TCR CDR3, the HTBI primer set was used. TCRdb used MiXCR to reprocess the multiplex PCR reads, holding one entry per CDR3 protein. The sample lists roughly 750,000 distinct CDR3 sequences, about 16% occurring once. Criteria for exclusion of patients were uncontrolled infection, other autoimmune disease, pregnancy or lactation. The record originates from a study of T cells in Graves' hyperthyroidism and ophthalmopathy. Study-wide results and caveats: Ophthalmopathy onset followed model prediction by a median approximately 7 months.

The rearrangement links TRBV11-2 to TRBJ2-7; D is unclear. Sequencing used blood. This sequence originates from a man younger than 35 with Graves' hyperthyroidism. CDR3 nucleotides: TGTGCCAGCAGCTTAGATCCCCCCTACGAGCAGTACTTC. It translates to CASSLDPPYEQYF.